One T cell receptor beta chain is described in this entry. The same CDR3 also results from other DNA sequences found in this sample. Some clones are missing from TCRdb's copy, which holds only in-frame ones; the method was immunoSEQ multiplex PCR. The sample contains almost 400,000 clones, roughly 89% of which appear only once. The data stem from a study of blood T cell repertoires in COVID-19. Two consecutive negative NP/OP PCR tests, clearance, or resolved symptoms defined Cohort 3 recovery. Trimming took 3 bases from V and 2 from J; bases not matched to a gene: 3. Germline V gene sequence: CDR1 MGHRA, CDR2 YSYEKL. The CDR3 runs 15 residues.

Sequencing was carried out using PBMCs or T cells enriched from blood (not recorded which). The sequence was collected from a woman in her twenties or thirties who had recovered from COVID-19. The rearrangement links TRBV4-1 to TRBJ1-4; the match to TRBD1 covers 7 bases. CDR3 coding DNA: TGCGCCAGCAGCCAGCCGGGACAGACTAATGAAAAACTGTTTTTT. It is translated as CASSQPGQTNEKLFF.